The T cell receptor beta chain described here comes from a study of blood T cell repertoires in COVID-19. Study context: The cDNA or gDNA used as material had been derived from T cells, B-cell-depleted T cells, or PBMCs.

V was cut by 1 base and J by 10 bases, with 19 bases left in between. Germline V gene data show CDR1 as MGHRA and CDR2 as YSYEKL. The CDR3 contains 15 residues. Per the authors' pipeline: Scientists estimated how many nucleated cells there were by amplifying reference gene primers. Sequencing used immunoSEQ multiplex PCR; TCRdb keeps in-frame clones, though not all of them. The DNA was the basis for D and trimming; V, J and clone size are from that table. The repertoire holds about 150,000 clones, with 80% to 90% as singletons. The chain couples TRBV4-1 to TRBJ1-1; the D gene is possibly TRBD1 (6 bases). The sequence came from a woman aged 70-85 years who had recovered from COVID-19. The specimen sequenced was peripheral blood. CDR3 DNA: TGCGCCAGCAGCCAAGGTTTAGGGAGGGGGTCCGGAGCTTTCTTT. Amino acids: CASSQGLGRGSGAFF.